A selection of T cell receptor beta chains follows, all from one sample in a study of response to subunit inactivated influenza vaccine. TCRdb reprocessed the RT-PCR reads via MiXCR and lists one record per CDR3 protein. The data show 600,000 to 700,000 distinct CDR3 sequences, 14% seen once. The specimen comprised PBMCs from blood, sampled less than 15 days before vaccination. All receptors come from a man between 50 and 59 years old who received an inactivated influenza vaccine. The CDR3 runs from the conserved cysteine through the conserved F or W. The order of the fields is J gene, V gene, clone size, D gene, CDR3 protein, CDR3 DNA. The D gene is left open where the match is weak. Not every row has a clone size; where given, it reads once, few, many or a size class.

TRBJ2-5 | TRBV7-2 | . | . | CASSPARQPGGTQYF | TGTGCCAGCAGCCCAGCACGACAGCCTGGGGGGACCCAGTACTTC
TRBJ2-3 | TRBV12-3/TRBV12-4 | . | . | CASSFGGKNAQYF | TGTGCCAGCAGTTTCGGTGGGAAAAATGCGCAGTATTTT
TRBJ2-3 | TRBV6-5 | few | . | CASSYSYRIRTDTQYF | TGTGCCAGCAGTTACTCGTACCGAATACGCACAGATACGCAGTATTTT
TRBJ1-2 | TRBV12-3/TRBV12-4 | . | . | CASSFAQTYGYTF | TGTGCCAGCAGTTTCGCACAGACCTATGGCTACACCTTC
TRBJ2-7 | TRBV6-2/TRBV6-3 | few | TRBD1 | CASSSSGTGVDEQYF | TGTGCCAGCAGTTCATCCGGGACAGGGGTAGACGAGCAGTACTTC
TRBJ1-1 | TRBV7-8 | many | TRBD1 | CASSLGTANTEAFF | TGTGCCAGCAGTTTAGGGACAGCCAACACTGAAGCTTTCTTT
TRBJ1-6 | TRBV10-3 | few | TRBD1 | CAISVGTGGDSPLHF | TGTGCCATCAGTGTAGGGACAGGGGGGGATTCACCCCTCCACTTT
TRBJ2-7 | TRBV28 | . | TRBD2 | CASSGRGRSSYEQYF | TGTGCCAGCAGTGGGCGCGGGAGGAGCTCCTACGAGCAGTACTTC
TRBJ2-3 | TRBV7-2 | few | . | CASSLKGGTQYF | TGTGCCAGCAGCTTAAAGGGGGGTACGCAGTATTTT
TRBJ1-5 | TRBV19 | few | . | CASSTPSPIQPQHF | TGTGCCAGTAGTACCCCAAGCCCTATCCAGCCCCAGCATTTT
TRBJ2-2 | TRBV12-1 | few | . | CASSLESDGAGELFF | TGTGCCAGCAGCTTGGAAAGTGATGGGGCCGGGGAGCTGTTTTTT
TRBJ2-1 | TRBV10-3 | many | TRBD2 | CAISLAGENNEQFF | TGTGCCATCAGCCTAGCGGGAGAGAACAATGAGCAGTTCTTC
TRBJ2-1 | TRBV7-9 | few | TRBD1 | CASSLMSWGQNNEQFF | TGTGCCAGCAGCCTCATGTCCTGGGGACAGAACAATGAGCAGTTCTTC
TRBJ2-3 | TRBV9 | . | . | CASSPFEVDTQYF | TGTGCCAGCAGCCCTTTCGAGGTAGATACGCAGTATTTT
TRBJ1-5 | TRBV3-1 | few | TRBD1 | CASSQGLGTGSVGINQPQHF | TGTGCCAGCAGCCAAGGATTAGGGACAGGTTCGGTGGGCATCAATCAGCCCCAGCATTTT
TRBJ2-1 | TRBV5-1 | many | TRBD1 | CASSLRWGSRQGSYNEQFF | TGCGCCAGCAGCTTGAGGTGGGGCTCACGACAGGGCTCCTACAATGAGCAGTTCTTC
TRBJ2-7 | TRBV6-2/TRBV6-3 | . | . | CASSNAPNQGYEQYF | TGTGCCAGCAGTAATGCCCCTAATCAGGGATACGAGCAGTACTTC
TRBJ2-7 | TRBV6-2/TRBV6-3 | . | . | CASGISGAYEQYF | TGTGCCAGCGGGATTTCCGGGGCCTACGAGCAGTACTTC
TRBJ2-1 | TRBV29-1 | many | . | CSVGRMNEQFF | TGCAGCGTTGGACGGATGAATGAGCAGTTCTTC
TRBJ2-1 | TRBV6-2/TRBV6-3 | few | TRBD2 | CASRTSGPSLQFF | TGTGCCAGCAGAACTAGCGGGCCCTCACTGCAGTTCTTC
TRBJ2-7 | TRBV5-1 | . | . | CASSLVYGDTGGEQYF | TGCGCCAGCAGCTTGGTTTACGGCGACACCGGCGGGGAGCAGTACTTC
TRBJ2-1 | TRBV5-1 | few | TRBD1 | CASKLGQAAGNNEQFF | TGCGCCAGCAAACTTGGACAGGCGGCTGGTAACAATGAGCAGTTCTTC
TRBJ2-3 | TRBV20-1 | . | . | CSAFWTQRGRTDTQYF | TGCAGTGCTTTCTGGACCCAGAGGGGCCGTACAGATACGCAGTATTTT
TRBJ2-2 | TRBV20-1 | many | TRBD1 | CSASPMGRGKTGELFF | TGCAGTGCTAGTCCTATGGGCAGGGGGAAGACCGGGGAGCTGTTTTTT
TRBJ2-5 | TRBV24-1 | . | . | CATSDAATGETQYF | TGTGCCACCAGTGATGCCGCAACAGGGGAGACCCAGTACTTC
TRBJ2-4 | TRBV29-1 | few | . | CSVRASGRAKNIQYF | TGCAGCGTTAGGGCCTCGGGCAGAGCCAAAAACATTCAGTACTTC
TRBJ2-2 | TRBV28 | few | TRBD2 | CASSRTSGLNTGELFF | TGTGCCAGCAGTCGGACTAGCGGATTGAACACCGGGGAGCTGTTTTTT
TRBJ1-1 | TRBV12-3/TRBV12-4 | few | . | CASSTVGRNTEAFF | TGTGCCAGCAGTACGGTTGGAAGGAACACTGAAGCTTTCTTT
TRBJ2-7 | TRBV28 | . | . | CASTRTGTNIYEQYF | TGTGCCAGCACCCGAACCGGGACCAATATCTACGAGCAGTACTTC
TRBJ1-1 | TRBV20-1 | few | . | CSARGRGNTEAFF | TGCAGTGCTAGAGGGCGAGGGAACACTGAAGCTTTCTTT
TRBJ2-5 | TRBV12-3/TRBV12-4 | . | . | CASLDSQETQYF | TGTGCCAGTCTGGACAGCCAAGAGACCCAGTACTTC
TRBJ1-1 | TRBV20-1 | few | . | CSAQGSRAEAFF | TGCAGTGCCCAGGGAAGTAGGGCTGAAGCTTTCTTT
TRBJ2-7 | TRBV4-3 | . | . | CASSQRNLLSYEQYF | TGCGCCAGCAGCCAACGCAATCTCCTCTCCTACGAGCAGTACTTC
TRBJ1-1 | TRBV5-1 | few | . | CASSLLTGDNTEAFF | TGCGCCAGCAGCTTGCTCACGGGTGACAACACTGAAGCTTTCTTT
TRBJ2-7 | TRBV27 | many | . | CASSPQGGYLREQYF | TGTGCCAGCAGTCCCCAGGGGGGGTACCTACGCGAGCAGTACTTC
TRBJ2-1 | TRBV10-3 | few | TRBD2 | CAISSQGTSGSNEQFF | TGTGCCATCAGTTCTCAGGGGACTAGCGGGAGCAATGAGCAGTTCTTC
TRBJ2-2 | TRBV3-1 | . | . | CASSQVAQGAGELFF | TGTGCCAGCAGCCAAGTCGCTCAGGGTGCCGGGGAGCTGTTTTTT
TRBJ1-1 | TRBV20-1 | . | . | CSARDPPRAFF | TGCAGTGCTAGAGATCCCCCCCGGGCTTTCTTT
TRBJ1-1 | TRBV7-8 | few | . | CASSLAVGLAEAFF | TGTGCCAGCAGCTTAGCGGTCGGGCTCGCTGAAGCTTTCTTT
TRBJ2-2 | TRBV7-2 | few | . | CASSMGRTGTGELFF | TGTGCCAGCAGCATGGGGAGAACCGGGACCGGGGAGCTGTTTTTT
TRBJ2-3 | TRBV7-9 | many | TRBD2 | CASSSPIAGGRSDTQYF | TGTGCCAGCAGCTCCCCTATAGCGGGGGGGCGTTCAGATACGCAGTATTTT
TRBJ1-1 | TRBV5-1 | . | . | CASSPNRGQNTEAFF | TGCGCCAGCAGCCCGAATCGGGGGCAGAACACTGAAGCTTTCTTT
TRBJ2-6 | TRBV7-9 | . | . | CASSSIGGRRANVLTF | TGTGCCAGCAGCTCAATCGGGGGGCGACGGGCCAACGTCCTGACTTTC
TRBJ2-1 | TRBV20-1 | many | TRBD2 | CSARDPVPSGSLSYNEQFF | TGCAGTGCTAGAGATCCGGTCCCCAGCGGGAGTTTATCCTACAATGAGCAGTTCTTC
TRBJ2-2 | TRBV9 | few | . | CASSVRDSNTGELFF | TGTGCCAGCAGCGTACGTGACAGTAACACCGGGGAGCTGTTTTTT
TRBJ2-1 | TRBV7-8 | few | TRBD1 | CASSLMGQGLNEQFF | TGTGCCAGCAGCTTAATGGGACAGGGGTTGAATGAGCAGTTCTTC
TRBJ2-3 | TRBV9 | few | TRBD2 | CASSVGTSGRVSVSTDTQYF | TGTGCCAGCAGCGTAGGTACTAGCGGGAGGGTTTCAGTGAGCACAGATACGCAGTATTTT
TRBJ2-5 | TRBV12-3/TRBV12-4 | . | . | CASRPTSRGTQYF | TGTGCCAGCAGGCCGACTAGTCGTGGGACCCAGTACTTC
TRBJ2-2 | TRBV28 | . | . | CASSSSLGGRELFF | TGTGCCAGCAGTAGCAGCCTGGGCGGAAGGGAGCTGTTTTTT
TRBJ2-7 | TRBV4-2 | few | . | CASTQTGTTYEQYF | TGTGCCAGCACCCAAACCGGGACAACCTACGAGCAGTACTTC
TRBJ1-2 | TRBV28 | many | . | CASSYKEPGFLGGYTF | TGTGCCAGCAGCTACAAAGAACCGGGGTTTTTGGGTGGCTACACCTTC
TRBJ2-1 | TRBV7-9 | . | . | CASSSQLGTQPDEQFF | TGTGCCAGCAGCAGCCAACTCGGGACCCAGCCCGATGAGCAGTTCTTC
TRBJ1-1 | TRBV20-1 | . | TRBD1 | CSASNRGDTEAFF | TGCAGTGCTAGCAACAGGGGGGACACTGAAGCTTTCTTT
TRBJ2-7 | TRBV3-1 | few | . | CASSPIGGEQYF | TGTGCCAGCAGTCCGATTGGGGGCGAGCAGTACTTC
TRBJ2-1 | TRBV20-1 | many | . | CSATTGLANNEQFF | TGCAGTGCTACAACAGGGTTGGCGAACAATGAGCAGTTCTTC
TRBJ2-4 | TRBV29-1 | few | . | CSVALFGIQYF | TGCAGCGTAGCCCTCTTTGGCATTCAGTACTTC